The rows below give T cell receptor beta chains drawn from one sample of a study of Ad26.COV2.S vaccination and SARS-CoV-2 variants. Profiling relied on immunoSEQ multiplex PCR, and the TCRdb table lists in-frame clones only, not all of them. The sample holds about 420,000 clones, around nine tenths seen once. This specimen was peripheral blood, taken in a trial of Ad26.COV2.S vaccine versus placebo. All receptors derive from a person between 18 and 59 years old who received the Ad26.COV2.S COVID-19 vaccine or a placebo. The CDR3 runs from the conserved cysteine through the conserved F or W. Fields, in order: CDR3 DNA, CDR3 protein, V gene, J gene, D gene, clone size. D genes are given only for firm matches. Size is stated for part of the rows, as once, few or many counts, or as a class when the clone is expanded.

CDR3nt: TGTGCCACCAGCGCGGAGGGGGGGGGCACAGATACGCAGTATTTT; CDR3aa: CATSAEGGGTDTQYF; v_gene: TRBV15; j_gene: TRBJ2-3; d_gene: NA; abundance: few
CDR3nt: TGTGCCAGCAGCTTAACGACGGAGTACAATGAGCAGTTCTTC; CDR3aa: CASSLTTEYNEQFF; v_gene: TRBV7-3; j_gene: TRBJ2-1; d_gene: NA; abundance: NA
CDR3nt: TGTGCCAGCTCACCGGAGGGCCACTCTGGAAACACCATATATTTT; CDR3aa: CASSPEGHSGNTIYF; v_gene: TRBV18; j_gene: TRBJ1-3; d_gene: NA; abundance: few
CDR3nt: TGTGCCAGCAGCGCTCATGGACAGGGCCAGACTGAAGCTTTCTTT; CDR3aa: CASSAHGQGQTEAFF; v_gene: TRBV3-1/TRBV3-2; j_gene: TRBJ1-1; d_gene: TRBD1; abundance: NA
CDR3nt: TGTGCCAGCAGTTTAGCAGGGCGGGCGAGCAATGAGCAGTTCTTC; CDR3aa: CASSLAGRASNEQFF; v_gene: TRBV28; j_gene: TRBJ2-1; d_gene: NA; abundance: NA
CDR3nt: TGTGCCAGTAGTCCGCTCGGGGGGGGCGAGCAGTACTTC; CDR3aa: CASSPLGGGEQYF; v_gene: TRBV19; j_gene: TRBJ2-7; d_gene: TRBD2; abundance: NA
CDR3nt: TGTGCCAGCAGTTTGGGTCGGGGTGGTGAGCAGTTCTTC; CDR3aa: CASSLGRGGEQFF; v_gene: TRBV12-3/TRBV12-4; j_gene: TRBJ2-1; d_gene: NA; abundance: NA
CDR3nt: TGTGCCAGCAGCCAAGTAGGGGGACAGGGGGCTGTGGAAGCTCTTTGGTGCTCCGAGCAGTACTTC; CDR3aa: CASSQVGGQGAVEALWCSEQYF; v_gene: TRBV3-1/TRBV3-2; j_gene: TRBJ2-7; d_gene: TRBD1; abundance: NA
CDR3nt: TGTGCCGGCGGCACAGGGAGAGATTCACCCCTCCACTTT; CDR3aa: CAGGTGRDSPLHF; v_gene: TRBV6-5; j_gene: TRBJ1-6; d_gene: NA; abundance: NA
CDR3nt: TGTGCCACTTCCGGGGACAGTAGTATAAGGGCCCTCTCTGGAAACACCATATATTTT; CDR3aa: CATSGDSSIRALSGNTIYF; v_gene: TRBV10-3; j_gene: TRBJ1-3; d_gene: TRBD1; abundance: NA
CDR3nt: TGTGCCAGTACCGAATTTGGGCGGGGGGGCGCAGATACGCAGTATTTT; CDR3aa: CASTEFGRGGADTQYF; v_gene: TRBV19; j_gene: TRBJ2-3; d_gene: TRBD2; abundance: NA
CDR3nt: TGTGCCAGCAGAATGGGACTTCGAGATACGCAGTATTTT; CDR3aa: CASRMGLRDTQYF; v_gene: TRBV28; j_gene: TRBJ2-3; d_gene: NA; abundance: NA
CDR3nt: TGTGCCAGTAGTATATTTCTTGGACAGGGCTACAATGAGCAGTTCTTC; CDR3aa: CASSIFLGQGYNEQFF; v_gene: TRBV19; j_gene: TRBJ2-1; d_gene: TRBD1; abundance: NA
CDR3nt: TGCGCCAGCAGCCAAGTGGTAACTGACTCCTACGAGCAGTACTTC; CDR3aa: CASSQVVTDSYEQYF; v_gene: TRBV4-1; j_gene: TRBJ2-7; d_gene: NA; abundance: NA
CDR3nt: TGTGCCAGCTCCCGACCTACAGGGTTCACCGGGGAGCTGTTTTTT; CDR3aa: CASSRPTGFTGELFF; v_gene: TRBV18; j_gene: TRBJ2-2; d_gene: NA; abundance: few
CDR3nt: TGTGCCAGCAGTGAACCTCCAGGGCGAAAAAACATTCAGTACTTC; CDR3aa: CASSEPPGRKNIQYF; v_gene: TRBV6-1; j_gene: TRBJ2-4; d_gene: NA; abundance: NA
CDR3nt: TGTGCCAGCAGTCCCAGGCGAGGGAACACTGAAGCTTTCTTT; CDR3aa: CASSPRRGNTEAFF; v_gene: TRBV2; j_gene: TRBJ1-1; d_gene: NA; abundance: few
CDR3nt: TGCGCCAGCAGCCGGACATCCACCGCGAACACCGGGGAGCTGTTTTTT; CDR3aa: CASSRTSTANTGELFF; v_gene: TRBV4-3; j_gene: TRBJ2-2; d_gene: NA; abundance: NA